This T cell receptor beta chain derives from a study of cytomegalovirus exposure and HLA in healthy donors. The study's findings and limits: Whilst most TCR sequences proved rare, a subset of public TCRs occurred across many donors. With high specificity and sensitivity, the classifier reportedly diagnosed cytomegalovirus status. One later analysis, an examination of the roughly 110 validation repertoires, found that first-cohort TCR clusters tended to co-occur in them.

Produced via immunoSEQ multiplex PCR; TCRdb's table is partial and in-frame only. The data contain around 220,000 clones, 88% of them singletons. About this clone: Its target is not known.

CDR3 size: 15 residues. The V gene's germline CDR1 is SGHDT and CDR2 YYEEEE. The V gene lost 1 base and the J gene lost 4 bases, with 14 bases spanning the gap. The chain employs TRBV5-6 and TRBJ1-1; D is uncertain. This receptor was obtained from a woman aged 18 to 35 in good health and CMV-seronegative. The sample consisted of PBMCs. The CDR3 region has the DNA TGTGCCAGCAGCTTGAGGCCAGCAGCGTCCACTGAAGCTTTCTTT. Translating it yields CASSLRPAASTEAFF.